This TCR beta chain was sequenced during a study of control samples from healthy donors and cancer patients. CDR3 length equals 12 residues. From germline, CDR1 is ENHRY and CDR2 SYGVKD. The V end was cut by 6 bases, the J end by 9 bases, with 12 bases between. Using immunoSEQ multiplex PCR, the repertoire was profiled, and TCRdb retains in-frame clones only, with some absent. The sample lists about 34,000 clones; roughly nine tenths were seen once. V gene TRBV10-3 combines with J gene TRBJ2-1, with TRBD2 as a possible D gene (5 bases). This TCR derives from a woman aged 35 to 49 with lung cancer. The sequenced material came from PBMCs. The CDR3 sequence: CAISATRAEQFF. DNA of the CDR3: TGTGCCATCAGCGCTACTAGAGCTGAGCAGTTCTTC.